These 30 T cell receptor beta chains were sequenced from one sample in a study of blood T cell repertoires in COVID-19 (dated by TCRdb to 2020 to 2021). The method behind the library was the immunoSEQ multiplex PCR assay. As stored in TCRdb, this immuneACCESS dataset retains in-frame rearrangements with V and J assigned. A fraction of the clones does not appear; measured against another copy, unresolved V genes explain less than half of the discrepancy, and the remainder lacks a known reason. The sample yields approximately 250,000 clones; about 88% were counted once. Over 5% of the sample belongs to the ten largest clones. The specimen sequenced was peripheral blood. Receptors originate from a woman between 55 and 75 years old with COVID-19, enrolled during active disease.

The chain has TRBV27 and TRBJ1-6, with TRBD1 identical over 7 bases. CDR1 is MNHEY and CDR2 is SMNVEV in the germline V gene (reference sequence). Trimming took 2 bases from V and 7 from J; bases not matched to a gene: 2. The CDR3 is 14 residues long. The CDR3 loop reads CASSLKTGNSPLHF. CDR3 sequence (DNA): TGTGCCAGCAGTTTAAAGACAGGGAATTCACCCCTCCACTTT.

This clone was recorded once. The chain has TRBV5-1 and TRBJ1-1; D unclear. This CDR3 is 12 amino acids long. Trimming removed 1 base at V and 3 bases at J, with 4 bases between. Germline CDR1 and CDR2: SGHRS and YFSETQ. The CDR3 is CASSLPDTEAFF. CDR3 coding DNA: TGCGCCAGCAGCTTGCCGGACACTGAAGCTTTCTTT.

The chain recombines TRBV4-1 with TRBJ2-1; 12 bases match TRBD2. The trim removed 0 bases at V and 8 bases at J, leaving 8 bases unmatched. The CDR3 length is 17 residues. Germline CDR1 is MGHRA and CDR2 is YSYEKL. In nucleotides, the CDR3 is TGCGCCAGCAGCCAAGAGGATTCGGCTAGCGGGAGGGATGAGCAGTTCTTC. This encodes CASSQEDSASGRDEQFF.

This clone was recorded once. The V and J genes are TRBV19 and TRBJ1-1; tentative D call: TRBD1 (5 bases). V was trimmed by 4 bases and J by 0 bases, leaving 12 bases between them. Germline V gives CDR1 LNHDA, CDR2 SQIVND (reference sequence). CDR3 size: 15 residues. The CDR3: CASSTPGHMNTEAFF. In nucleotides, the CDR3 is TGTGCCAGTAGTACCCCAGGGCACATGAACACTGAAGCTTTCTTT.

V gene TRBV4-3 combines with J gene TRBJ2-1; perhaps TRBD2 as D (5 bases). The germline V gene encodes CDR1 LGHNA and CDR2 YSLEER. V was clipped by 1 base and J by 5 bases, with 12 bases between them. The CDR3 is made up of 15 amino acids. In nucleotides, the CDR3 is TGCGCCAGCAGCCAAGCCCTCACTAGACACAATGAGCAGTTCTTC. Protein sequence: CASSQALTRHNEQFF.

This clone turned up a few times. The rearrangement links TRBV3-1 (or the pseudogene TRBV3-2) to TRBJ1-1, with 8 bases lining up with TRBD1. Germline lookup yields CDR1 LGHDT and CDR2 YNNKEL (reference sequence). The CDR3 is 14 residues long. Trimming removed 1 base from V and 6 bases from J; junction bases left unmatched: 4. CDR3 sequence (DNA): TGTGCCAGCAGCCAAGGACAGGGGAGAGCTGAAGCTTTCTTT. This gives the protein CASSQGQGRAEAFF.

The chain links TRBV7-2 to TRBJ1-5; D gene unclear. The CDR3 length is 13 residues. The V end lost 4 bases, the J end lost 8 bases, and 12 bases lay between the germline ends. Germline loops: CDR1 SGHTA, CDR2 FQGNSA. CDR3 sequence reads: CASSYRIGEPQHF. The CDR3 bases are TGTGCCAGCAGCTACCGAATAGGAGAGCCCCAGCATTTT. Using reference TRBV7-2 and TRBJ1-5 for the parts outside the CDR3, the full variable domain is GAGVSQSPSNKVTEKGKDVELRCDPISGHTALYWYRQSLGQGLEFLIYFQGNSAPDKSGLPSDRFSAERTGGSVSTLTIQRTQQEDSAVYLCASSYRIGEPQHFGDGTRLSIL.

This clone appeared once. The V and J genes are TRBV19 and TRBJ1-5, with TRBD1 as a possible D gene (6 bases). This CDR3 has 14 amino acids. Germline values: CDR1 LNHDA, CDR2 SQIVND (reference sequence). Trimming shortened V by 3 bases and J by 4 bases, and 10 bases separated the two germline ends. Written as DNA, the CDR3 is TGTGCCAGTAGTATTGTTACAGGGAATCAGCCCCAGCATTTT. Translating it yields CASSIVTGNQPQHF. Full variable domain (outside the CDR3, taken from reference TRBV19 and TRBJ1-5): DGGITQSPKYLFRKEGQNVTLSCEQNLNHDAMYWYRQDPGQGLRLIYYSQIVNDFQKGDIAEGYSVSREKKESFPLTVTSAQKNPTAFYLCASSIVTGNQPQHFGDGTRLSIL.

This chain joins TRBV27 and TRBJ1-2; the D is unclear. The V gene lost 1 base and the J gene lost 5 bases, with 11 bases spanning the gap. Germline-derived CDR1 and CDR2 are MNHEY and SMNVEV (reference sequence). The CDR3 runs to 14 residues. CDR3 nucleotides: TGTGCCAGCAGTTTATTTCGAGGGTTGTATGGCTACACCTTC. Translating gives CASSLFRGLYGYTF.

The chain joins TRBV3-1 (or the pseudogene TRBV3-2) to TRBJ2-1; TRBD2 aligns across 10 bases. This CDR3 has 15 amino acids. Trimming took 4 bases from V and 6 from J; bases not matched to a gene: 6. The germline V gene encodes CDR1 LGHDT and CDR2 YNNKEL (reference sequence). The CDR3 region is CASSPSLAGVNEQFF. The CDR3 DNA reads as TGTGCCAGCAGCCCCTCCCTAGCGGGGGTCAATGAGCAGTTCTTC.

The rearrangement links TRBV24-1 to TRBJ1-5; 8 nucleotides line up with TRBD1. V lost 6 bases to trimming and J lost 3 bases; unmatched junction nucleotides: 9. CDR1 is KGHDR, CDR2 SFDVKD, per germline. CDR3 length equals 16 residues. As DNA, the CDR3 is TGTGCCACCAGTACGCGAGGCCAGGGGGCCAATCAGCCCCAGCATTTT. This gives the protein CATSTRGQGANQPQHF.

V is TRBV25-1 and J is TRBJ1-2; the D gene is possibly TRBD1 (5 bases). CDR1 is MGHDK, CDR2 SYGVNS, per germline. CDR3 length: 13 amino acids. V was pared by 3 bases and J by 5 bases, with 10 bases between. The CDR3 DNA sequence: TGTGCCAGCAGTGACAACAGGCCATATGGCTACACCTTC. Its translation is CASSDNRPYGYTF.

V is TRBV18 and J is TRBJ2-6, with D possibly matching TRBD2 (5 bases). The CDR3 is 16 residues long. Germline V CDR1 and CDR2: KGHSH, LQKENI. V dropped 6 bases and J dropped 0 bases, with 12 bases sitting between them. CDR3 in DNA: TGTGCCAGCTCCCGCGGGCCGGCCTCTGGGGCCAACGTCCTGACTTTC. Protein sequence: CASSRGPASGANVLTF.

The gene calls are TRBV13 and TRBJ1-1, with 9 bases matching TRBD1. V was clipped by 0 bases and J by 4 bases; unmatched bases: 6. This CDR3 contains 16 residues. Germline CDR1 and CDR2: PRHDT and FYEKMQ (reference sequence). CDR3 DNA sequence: TGTGCCAGCAGCTTAGGACAGGGGGCGCGGGGCACTGAAGCTTTCTTT. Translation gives CASSLGQGARGTEAFF. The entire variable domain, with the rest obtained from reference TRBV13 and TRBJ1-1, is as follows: AAGVIQSPRHLIKEKRETATLKCYPIPRHDTVYWYQQGPGQDPQFLISFYEKMQSDKGSIPDRFSAQQFSDYHSELNMSSLELGDSALYFCASSLGQGARGTEAFFGQGTRLTVV.

The CDR3 DNA reads TGTGCCAGTCTCCTGAACACTGAAGCTTTCTTT. Protein sequence: CASLLNTEAFF. V gene TRBV13 combines with J gene TRBJ1-1; D is unclear. V lost 9 bases to trimming and J lost 0 bases, with 5 bases between them. This CDR3 has 11 amino acids. Germline V gene sequence: CDR1 PRHDT, CDR2 FYEKMQ (reference sequence).

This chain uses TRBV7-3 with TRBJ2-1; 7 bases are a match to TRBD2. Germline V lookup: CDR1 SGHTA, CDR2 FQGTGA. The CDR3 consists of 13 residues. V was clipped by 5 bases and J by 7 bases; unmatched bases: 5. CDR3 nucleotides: TGTGCCAGCAGCCGGGGGGACTCGAATGAGCAGTTCTTC. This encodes CASSRGDSNEQFF.

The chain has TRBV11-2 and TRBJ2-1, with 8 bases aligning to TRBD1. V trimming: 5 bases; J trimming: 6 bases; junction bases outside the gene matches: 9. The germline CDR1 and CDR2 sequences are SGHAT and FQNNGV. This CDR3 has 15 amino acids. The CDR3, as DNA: TGTGCCAGCAGCAAAAGGCCAGGGGGCCCCAATGAGCAGTTCTTC. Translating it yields CASSKRPGGPNEQFF. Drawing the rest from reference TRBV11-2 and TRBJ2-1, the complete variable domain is EAGVAQSPRYKIIEKRQSVAFWCNPISGHATLYWYQQILGQGPKLLIQFQNNGVVDDSQLPKDRFSAERLKGVDSTLKIQPAKLEDSAVYLCASSKRPGGPNEQFFGPGTRLTVL.

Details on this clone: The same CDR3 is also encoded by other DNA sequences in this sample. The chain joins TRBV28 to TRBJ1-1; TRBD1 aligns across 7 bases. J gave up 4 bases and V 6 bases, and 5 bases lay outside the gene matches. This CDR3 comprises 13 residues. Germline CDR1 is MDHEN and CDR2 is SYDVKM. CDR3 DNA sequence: TGTGCCAGCAGATCCACAGGGGTCACTGAAGCTTTCTTT. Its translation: CASRSTGVTEAFF.

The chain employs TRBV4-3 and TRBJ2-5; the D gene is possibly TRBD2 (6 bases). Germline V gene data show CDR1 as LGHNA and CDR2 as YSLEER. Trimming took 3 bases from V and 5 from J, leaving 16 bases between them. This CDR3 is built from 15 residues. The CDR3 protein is CASSHLYSGRETQYF. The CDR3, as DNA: TGCGCCAGCAGCCACCTCTACTCAGGGAGGGAGACCCAGTACTTC.

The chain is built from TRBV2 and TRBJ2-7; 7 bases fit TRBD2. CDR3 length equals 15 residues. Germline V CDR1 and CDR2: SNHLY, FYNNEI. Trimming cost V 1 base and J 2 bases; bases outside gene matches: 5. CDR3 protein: CASSEGLAGTYEQYF. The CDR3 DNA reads TGTGCCAGCAGTGAAGGTTTAGCGGGTACCTACGAGCAGTACTTC.

CDR3 in amino acids: CASSFIRGLYREQYF. The CDR3 DNA reads as TGTGCCAGCAGTTTTATCAGGGGGCTTTACCGCGAGCAGTACTTC. The rearrangement links TRBV28 to TRBJ2-7, with TRBD1 matching over 8 bases. The germline V gene encodes CDR1 MDHEN and CDR2 SYDVKM. Losses at the gene ends were 3 bases for V and 6 bases for J; bases not matched to a gene: 10. The CDR3 is 15 residues long.

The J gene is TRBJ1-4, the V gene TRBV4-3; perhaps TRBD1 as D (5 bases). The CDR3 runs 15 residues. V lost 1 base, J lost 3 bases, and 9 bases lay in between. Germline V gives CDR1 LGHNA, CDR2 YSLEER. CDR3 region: CASSQAGRANEKLFF. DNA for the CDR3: TGCGCCAGCAGCCAAGCAGGGCGCGCTAATGAAAAACTGTTTTTT.

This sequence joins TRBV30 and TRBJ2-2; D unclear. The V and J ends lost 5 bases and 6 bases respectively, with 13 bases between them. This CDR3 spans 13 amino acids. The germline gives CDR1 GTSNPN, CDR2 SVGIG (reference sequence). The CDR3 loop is CAWGSTRAGELFF. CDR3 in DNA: TGTGCCTGGGGCTCCACGCGAGCCGGGGAGCTGTTTTTT.

CDR3 nucleotide sequence: TGTGCCAGCAGCCCCAATGCCCGGGACAGCCATGGCTACACCTTC. Translated: CASSPNARDSHGYTF. The genes are TRBV9 and TRBJ1-2; TRBD1 aligns across 7 bases. Germline CDR1 reads SGDLS; CDR2 reads YYNGEE. Trimming took 4 bases from V and 6 from J; bases not matched to a gene: 12. CDR3 length: 15 amino acids.

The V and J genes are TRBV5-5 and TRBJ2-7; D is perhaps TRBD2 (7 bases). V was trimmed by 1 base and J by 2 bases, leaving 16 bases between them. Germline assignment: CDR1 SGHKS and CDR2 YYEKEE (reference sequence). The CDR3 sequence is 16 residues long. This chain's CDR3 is CASSLRGGTPPYEQYF. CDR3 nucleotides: TGTGCCAGCAGCTTGAGGGGGGGGACACCTCCCTACGAGCAGTACTTC.

CDR3 sequence reads: CASSLSGQGWGETQYF. The DNA for the CDR3 is TGTGCCAGCAGTTTATCCGGACAGGGGTGGGGCGAGACCCAGTACTTC. The rearrangement links TRBV27 to TRBJ2-5, with 9 positions matching TRBD1. This CDR3 region has 16 residues. Germline CDR1 and CDR2: MNHEY and SMNVEV (reference sequence). The trim removed 0 bases at V and 5 bases at J, leaving 7 bases unmatched.

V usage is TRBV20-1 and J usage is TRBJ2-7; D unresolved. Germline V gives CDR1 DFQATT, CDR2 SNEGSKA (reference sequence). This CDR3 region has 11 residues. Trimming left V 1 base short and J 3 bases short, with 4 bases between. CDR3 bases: TGCAGTGCTAGAGGAGACTACGAGCAGTACTTC. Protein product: CSARGDYEQYF.

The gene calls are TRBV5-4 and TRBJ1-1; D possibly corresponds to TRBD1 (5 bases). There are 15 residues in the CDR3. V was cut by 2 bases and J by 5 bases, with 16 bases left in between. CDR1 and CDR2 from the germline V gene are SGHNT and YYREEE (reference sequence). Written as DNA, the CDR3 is TGTGCCAGCAGCTTTAGGGGAGAGGGGAGGACTGAAGCTTTCTTT. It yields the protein CASSFRGEGRTEAFF.

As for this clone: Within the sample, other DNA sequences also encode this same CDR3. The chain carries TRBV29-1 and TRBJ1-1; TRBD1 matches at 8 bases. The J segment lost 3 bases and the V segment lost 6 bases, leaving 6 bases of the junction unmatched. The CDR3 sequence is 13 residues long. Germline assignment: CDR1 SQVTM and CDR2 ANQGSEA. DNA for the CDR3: TGCAGCGTGCCTGGACAGGGTCACACTGAAGCTTTCTTT. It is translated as CSVPGQGHTEAFF.

CDR3 nucleotide sequence: TGCGCCAGCAGCCAAGATCCCCGCGGGAGGAGGAAGAATGAGCAGTTCTTC. This sequence encodes CASSQDPRGRRKNEQFF. This sequence joins TRBV4-1 and TRBJ2-1; 8 nucleotides align to TRBD2. V trimming: 0 bases; J trimming: 7 bases; junction bases outside the gene matches: 11. There are 17 residues in the CDR3. Germline loops: CDR1 MGHRA, CDR2 YSYEKL.